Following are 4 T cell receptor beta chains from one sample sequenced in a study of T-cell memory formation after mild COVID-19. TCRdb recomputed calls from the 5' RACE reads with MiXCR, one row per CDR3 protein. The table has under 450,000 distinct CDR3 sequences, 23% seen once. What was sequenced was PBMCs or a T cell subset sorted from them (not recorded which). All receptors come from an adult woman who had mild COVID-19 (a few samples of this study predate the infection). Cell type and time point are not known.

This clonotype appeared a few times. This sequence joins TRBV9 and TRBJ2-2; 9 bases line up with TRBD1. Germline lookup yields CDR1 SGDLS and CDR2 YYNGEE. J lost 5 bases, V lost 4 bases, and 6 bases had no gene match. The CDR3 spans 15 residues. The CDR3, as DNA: TGTGCCAGCAGCTTCGGACAGGGGTCGACCGGGGAGCTGTTTTTT. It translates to CASSFGQGSTGELFF.

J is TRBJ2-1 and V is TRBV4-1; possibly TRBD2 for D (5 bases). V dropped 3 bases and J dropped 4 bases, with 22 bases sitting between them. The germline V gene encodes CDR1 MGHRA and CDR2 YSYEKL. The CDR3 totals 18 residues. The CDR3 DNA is TGCGCCAGCAGCCACCCTCCGTGGGTCAGCGGAGAGTACAATGAGCAGTTCTTC. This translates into CASSHPPWVSGEYNEQFF.

The CDR3 DNA reads as TGTGCCAGCAGCTTATTCGGACTAGCGGGTTACAATGAGCAGTTCTTC. This sequence encodes CASSLFGLAGYNEQFF. The genes are TRBV7-3 and TRBJ2-1; 11 bases fit TRBD2. Germline trimming cut 2 bases from V and 4 bases from J; bases unmatched to any gene: 4. Germline assignment: CDR1 SGHTA and CDR2 FQGTGA. CDR3 size: 16 residues.

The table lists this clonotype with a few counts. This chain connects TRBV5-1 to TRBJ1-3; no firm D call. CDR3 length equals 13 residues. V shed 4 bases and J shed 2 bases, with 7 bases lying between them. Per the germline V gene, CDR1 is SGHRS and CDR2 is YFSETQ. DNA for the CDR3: TGCGCCAGCAGCCCCACCGCTGGAAACACCATATATTTT. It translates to CASSPTAGNTIYF.